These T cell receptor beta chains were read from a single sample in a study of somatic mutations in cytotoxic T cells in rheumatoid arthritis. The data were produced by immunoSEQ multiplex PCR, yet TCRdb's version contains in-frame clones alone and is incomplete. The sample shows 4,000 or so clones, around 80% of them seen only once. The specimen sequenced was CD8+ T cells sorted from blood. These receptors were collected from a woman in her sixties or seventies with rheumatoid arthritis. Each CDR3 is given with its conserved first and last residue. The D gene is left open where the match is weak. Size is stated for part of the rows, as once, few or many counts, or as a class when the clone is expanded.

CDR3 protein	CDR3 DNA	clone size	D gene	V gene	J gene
CASSLADRGGTEAFF	TGTGCCAGCAGCTTGGCAGACAGGGGCGGCACTGAAGCTTTCTTT	NA	TRBD1	TRBV5-6	TRBJ1-1
CASSPGGSSYNEQFF	TGTGCCAGCAGCCCGGGGGGGAGCTCCTACAATGAGCAGTTCTTC	NA	TRBD2	TRBV7-2	TRBJ2-1
CAIRTGKDNEQFF	TGTGCCATCAGGACAGGGAAGGACAATGAGCAGTTCTTC	NA	TRBD1	TRBV6-6	TRBJ2-1
CASSYSVPGSYNEQFF	TGTGCCAGCAGTTACTCTGTTCCAGGCTCCTACAATGAGCAGTTCTTC	NA	NA	TRBV6-5	TRBJ2-1
CASSRLEGTAYEQYF	TGTGCCAGTAGTCGGTTAGAGGGGACTGCCTACGAGCAGTACTTC	few	NA	TRBV19	TRBJ2-7
CASSPGTSHIPGQFF	TGTGCCAGCAGTCCCGGGACTAGCCATATACCCGGGCAGTTCTTC	NA	TRBD2	TRBV28	TRBJ2-1
CASRTSGGSYNEQFF	TGTGCCAGCAGGACTAGCGGGGGGTCCTACAATGAGCAGTTCTTC	NA	TRBD2	TRBV27	TRBJ2-1
CSSVGDTNYGYTF	TGCAGCTCGGTGGGGGACACTAACTATGGCTACACCTTC	few	NA	TRBV29-1	TRBJ1-2
CASSFGGLGTDTQYF	TGTGCCAGCAGCTTTGGGGGCTTGGGCACAGATACGCAGTATTTT	NA	NA	TRBV5-6	TRBJ2-3
CASSDSSTGGYEQFF	TGTGCCAGCAGTGACTCGTCGACAGGGGGCTATGAGCAGTTCTTC	NA	TRBD1	TRBV6-4	TRBJ2-1
CATSRDRGMNTEAFF	TGTGCCACCAGCAGAGATAGGGGAATGAACACTGAAGCTTTCTTT	NA	NA	TRBV15	TRBJ1-1
CASSLGASGEYNQPQHF	TGTGCCAGCAGCTTAGGGGCGAGCGGAGAGTACAATCAGCCCCAGCATTTT	NA	NA	TRBV7-2	TRBJ1-5
CASSLGRGGLTGELFF	TGTGCCAGCAGCTTGGGTCGGGGGGGCCTCACCGGGGAGCTGTTTTTT	NA	TRBD2	TRBV5-5	TRBJ2-2
CASTPGGAETQYF	TGTGCCAGTACACCCGGGGGGGCCGAGACCCAGTACTTC	few	TRBD2	TRBV11-1	TRBJ2-5
CASADSYEGELFF	TGTGCCAGCGCTGACAGCTATGAGGGGGAGCTGTTTTTT	NA	NA	TRBV6-4	TRBJ2-2
CATHCPPGRTADFSGNTIYF	TGCGCCACCCACTGCCCCCCCGGTAGGACAGCTGACTTCTCTGGAAACACCATATATTTT	NA	NA	TRBV5-1	TRBJ1-3
CASSEGRGSDTQYF	TGTGCCAGCAGTGAGGGCAGGGGGTCCGATACGCAGTATTTT	NA	TRBD1	TRBV6-5	TRBJ2-3
CASSGIGGGETQYF	TGTGCCAGCAGTGGAATTGGAGGTGGGGAGACCCAGTACTTC	NA	NA	TRBV2	TRBJ2-5
CASTSGEPTDTQYF	TGTGCCAGCACTAGCGGAGAGCCCACAGATACGCAGTATTTT	few	TRBD2	TRBV6-1	TRBJ2-3
CASSIRVNEKLFF	TGTGCCAGTAGTATCCGGGTGAACGAAAAACTGTTTTTT	NA	NA	TRBV19	TRBJ1-4
CASSPLLAGLTDTQYF	TGTGCCAGCAGTCCTCTCCTAGCGGGACTCACAGATACGCAGTATTTT	NA	TRBD2	TRBV7-8	TRBJ2-3
CASSQVAVVNYGYTF	TGCGCCAGCAGCCAAGTAGCGGTGGTAAACTATGGCTACACCTTC	NA	NA	TRBV4-1	TRBJ1-2
CASRMSTGEGYGYTF	TGTGCCAGCAGGATGTCGACAGGGGAAGGCTATGGCTACACCTTC	once	TRBD1	TRBV9	TRBJ1-2
CASSLWKTGGGTDTQYF	TGTGCCAGCAGCTTATGGAAAACAGGGGGCGGGACAGATACGCAGTATTTT	NA	TRBD1	TRBV7-8	TRBJ2-3
CASSFGQGLLDTQYF	TGTGCTAGCAGCTTCGGACAGGGCTTGTTGGATACGCAGTATTTT	NA	TRBD1	TRBV7-7	TRBJ2-3
CASSFSNEQFF	TGTGCCAGCAGCTTCAGCAATGAGCAGTTCTTC	NA	NA	TRBV5-6	TRBJ2-1
CASSSLAGANHEQFF	TGTGCCAGCAGTTCTCTAGCGGGGGCCAACCATGAGCAGTTCTTC	NA	TRBD2	TRBV28	TRBJ2-1
CASTGSPDTQYF	TGTGCCAGCACAGGGTCCCCAGATACGCAGTATTTT	NA	NA	TRBV6-6	TRBJ2-3
CASSEGAGGALDTQYF	TGTGCCAGCAGTGAAGGGGCCGGGGGGGCCTTAGATACGCAGTATTTT	NA	TRBD2	TRBV2	TRBJ2-3
CASSSSLSGDYEQYF	TGTGCCAGCAGCTCCTCCCTGAGCGGAGACTACGAGCAGTACTTC	NA	NA	TRBV9	TRBJ2-7
CSVVGREADGYTF	TGCAGCGTTGTAGGCAGAGAAGCGGATGGCTACACCTTC	NA	NA	TRBV29-1	TRBJ1-2
CSAGDTSQFF	TGCAGTGCCGGGGACACGTCGCAGTTCTTC	NA	NA	TRBV20-1	TRBJ2-1
CASSTGYGYTF	TGTGCCAGCAGTACAGGGTATGGCTACACCTTC	few	NA	TRBV28	TRBJ1-2
CASSYFPRNYGYTF	TGTGCCAGCAGTTACTTCCCGAGAAACTATGGCTACACCTTC	NA	NA	TRBV6-6	TRBJ1-2
CASSHLDNSGNTIYF	TGTGCCAGCAGCCACCTCGATAACAGCGGAAACACCATATATTTT	NA	NA	TRBV9	TRBJ1-3
CASSEGQNTGELFF	TGTGCCAGCAGCGAAGGACAGAACACCGGGGAGCTGTTTTTT	NA	NA	TRBV6-4	TRBJ2-2
CASSYKPGNTIYF	TGTGCCAGCAGTTATAAGCCGGGAAACACCATATATTTT	once	NA	TRBV27	TRBJ1-3
CASRKDPAGGSETQYF	TGTGCCAGCAGAAAGGATCCAGCGGGGGGAAGTGAGACCCAGTACTTC	NA	TRBD2	TRBV27	TRBJ2-5
CASSLDLGTGGTGELFF	TGTGCCAGCAGCTTAGATCTAGGGACAGGGGGCACCGGGGAGCTGTTTTTT	NA	TRBD1	TRBV11-2	TRBJ2-2